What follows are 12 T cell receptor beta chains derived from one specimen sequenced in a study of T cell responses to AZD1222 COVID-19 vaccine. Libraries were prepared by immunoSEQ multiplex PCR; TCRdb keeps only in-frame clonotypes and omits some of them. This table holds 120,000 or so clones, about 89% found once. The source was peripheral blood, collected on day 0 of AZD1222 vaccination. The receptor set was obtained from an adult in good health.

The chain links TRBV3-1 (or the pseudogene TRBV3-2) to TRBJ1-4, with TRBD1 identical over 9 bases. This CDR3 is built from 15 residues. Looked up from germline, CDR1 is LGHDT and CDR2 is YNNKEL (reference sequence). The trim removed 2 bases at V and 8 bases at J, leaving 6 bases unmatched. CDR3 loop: CASSQRRDRAEKLFF. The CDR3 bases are TGTGCCAGCAGCCAACGACGGGACAGGGCAGAAAAACTGTTTTTT.

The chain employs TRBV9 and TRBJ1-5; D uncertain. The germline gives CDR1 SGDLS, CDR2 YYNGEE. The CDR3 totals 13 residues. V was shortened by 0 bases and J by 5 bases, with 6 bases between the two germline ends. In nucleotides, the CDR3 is TGTGCCAGCAGCGTAGGTCCCGATCAGCCCCAGCATTTT. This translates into CASSVGPDQPQHF.

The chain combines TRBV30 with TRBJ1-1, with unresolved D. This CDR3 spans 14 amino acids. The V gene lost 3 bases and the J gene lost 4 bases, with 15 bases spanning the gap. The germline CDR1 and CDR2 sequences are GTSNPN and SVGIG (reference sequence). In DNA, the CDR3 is TGTGCCTGGAGAAGGAGCTCGGGATCCACTGAAGCTTTCTTT. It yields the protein CAWRRSSGSTEAFF.

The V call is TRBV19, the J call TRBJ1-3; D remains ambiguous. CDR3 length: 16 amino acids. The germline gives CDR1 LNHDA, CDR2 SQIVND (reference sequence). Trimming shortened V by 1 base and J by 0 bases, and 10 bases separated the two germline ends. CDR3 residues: CASSIVGQASGNTIYF. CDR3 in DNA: TGTGCCAGTAGTATAGTCGGCCAGGCCTCTGGAAACACCATATATTTT.

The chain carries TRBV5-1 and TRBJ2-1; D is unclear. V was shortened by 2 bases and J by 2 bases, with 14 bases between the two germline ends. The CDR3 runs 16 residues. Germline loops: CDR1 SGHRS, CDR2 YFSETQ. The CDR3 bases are TGCGCCAGCAGCTTACAAGAGACTCAACCCTACAATGAGCAGTTCTTC. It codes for CASSLQETQPYNEQFF.

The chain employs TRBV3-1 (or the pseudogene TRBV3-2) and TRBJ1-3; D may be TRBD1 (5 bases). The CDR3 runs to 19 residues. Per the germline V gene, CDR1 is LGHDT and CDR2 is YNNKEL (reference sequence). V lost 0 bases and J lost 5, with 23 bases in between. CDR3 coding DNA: TGTGCCAGCAGCCAAGAACGGGATAGGGGTGATGGGGATCGAAACACCATATATTTT. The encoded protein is CASSQERDRGDGDRNTIYF.

CDR3 protein: CAWSRTPLRPEYF. The CDR3, as DNA: TGTGCCTGGAGTCGTACCCCCCTCCGACCCGAGTACTTC. This chain joins TRBV30 and TRBJ2-7, with D hard to call. The CDR3 contains 13 residues. The V gene lost 2 bases and the J gene lost 11 bases, with 19 bases spanning the gap. Germline CDR1 GTSNPN, CDR2 SVGIG (reference sequence).

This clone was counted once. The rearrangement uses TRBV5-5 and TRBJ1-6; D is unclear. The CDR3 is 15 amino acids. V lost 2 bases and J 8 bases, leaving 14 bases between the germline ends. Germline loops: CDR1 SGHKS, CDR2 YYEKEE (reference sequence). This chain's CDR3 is CASSLSPNMDSPLHF. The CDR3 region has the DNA TGTGCCAGCAGCTTATCGCCTAACATGGATTCACCCCTCCACTTT.

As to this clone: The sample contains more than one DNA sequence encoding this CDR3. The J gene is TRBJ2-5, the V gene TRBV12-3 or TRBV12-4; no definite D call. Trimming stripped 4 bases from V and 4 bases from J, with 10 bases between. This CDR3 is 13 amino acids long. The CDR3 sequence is CASSYPPGETQYF. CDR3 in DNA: TGTGCCAGCAGTTACCCGCCTGGAGAGACCCAGTACTTC.

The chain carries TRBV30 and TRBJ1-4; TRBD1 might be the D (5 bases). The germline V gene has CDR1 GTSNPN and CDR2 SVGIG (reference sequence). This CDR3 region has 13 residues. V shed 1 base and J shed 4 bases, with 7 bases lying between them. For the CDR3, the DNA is TGTGCCTGGAGTGGGGGGAATAATGAAAAACTGTTTTTT. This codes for CAWSGGNNEKLFF.

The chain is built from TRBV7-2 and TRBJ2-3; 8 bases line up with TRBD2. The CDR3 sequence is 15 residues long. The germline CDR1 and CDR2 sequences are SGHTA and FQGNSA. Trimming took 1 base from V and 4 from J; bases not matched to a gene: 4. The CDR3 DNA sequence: TGTGCCAGCAGCTTAGAGGCTAGCGGGTCAGATACGCAGTATTTT. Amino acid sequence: CASSLEASGSDTQYF.

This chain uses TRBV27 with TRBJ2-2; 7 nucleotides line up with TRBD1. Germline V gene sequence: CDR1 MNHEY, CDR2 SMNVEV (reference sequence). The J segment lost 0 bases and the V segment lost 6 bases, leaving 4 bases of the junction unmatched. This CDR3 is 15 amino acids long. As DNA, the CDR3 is TGTGCCAGCAGGACCGGGACAGCGAACACCGGGGAGCTGTTTTTT. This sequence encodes CASRTGTANTGELFF.